This T cell receptor (beta chain) was found in a study of cytotoxic CD8 clonotypes in ibrutinib-treated CLL. V shed 6 bases and J shed 2 bases, with 15 bases lying between them. This CDR3 spans 15 amino acids. The germline V gene has CDR1 MGHRA and CDR2 YSYEKL. Libraries were prepared by immunoSEQ multiplex PCR; TCRdb keeps only in-frame clonotypes and omits some of them. The sample consists of 29,000 or so clones, about 80% of them appearing once. The source material was PBMCs, sampled after 36 months of ibrutinib treatment. The source of this sequence is a human donor with chronic lymphocytic leukemia. The rearrangement joins TRBV4-1 to TRBJ2-3; no firm D call. This CDR3 is CASSDLRAVTDTQYF. The DNA for the CDR3 is TGCGCCAGCAGTGACCTCCGTGCAGTCACAGATACGCAGTATTTT.